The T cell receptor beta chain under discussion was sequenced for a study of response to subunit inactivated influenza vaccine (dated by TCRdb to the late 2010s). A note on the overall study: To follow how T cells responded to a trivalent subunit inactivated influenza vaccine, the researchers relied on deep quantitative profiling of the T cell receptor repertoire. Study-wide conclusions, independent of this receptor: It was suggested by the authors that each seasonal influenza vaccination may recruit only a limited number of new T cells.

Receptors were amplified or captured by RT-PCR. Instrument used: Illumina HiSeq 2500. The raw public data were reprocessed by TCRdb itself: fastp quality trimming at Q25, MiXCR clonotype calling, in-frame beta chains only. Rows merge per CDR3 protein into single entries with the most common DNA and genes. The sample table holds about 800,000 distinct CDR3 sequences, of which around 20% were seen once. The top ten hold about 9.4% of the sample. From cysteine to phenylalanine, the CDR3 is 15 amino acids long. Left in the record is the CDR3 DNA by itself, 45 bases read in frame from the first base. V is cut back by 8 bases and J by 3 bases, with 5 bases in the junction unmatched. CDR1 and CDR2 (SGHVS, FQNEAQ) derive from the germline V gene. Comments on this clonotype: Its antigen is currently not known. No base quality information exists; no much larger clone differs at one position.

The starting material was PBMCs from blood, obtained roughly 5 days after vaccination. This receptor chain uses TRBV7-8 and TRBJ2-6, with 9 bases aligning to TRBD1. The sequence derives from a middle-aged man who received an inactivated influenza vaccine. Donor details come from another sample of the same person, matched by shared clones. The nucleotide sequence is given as TGTGCCAGCGGCGGACAGGGGTTTGGGGCCAACGTCCTGACTTTC. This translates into CASGGQGFGANVLTF.